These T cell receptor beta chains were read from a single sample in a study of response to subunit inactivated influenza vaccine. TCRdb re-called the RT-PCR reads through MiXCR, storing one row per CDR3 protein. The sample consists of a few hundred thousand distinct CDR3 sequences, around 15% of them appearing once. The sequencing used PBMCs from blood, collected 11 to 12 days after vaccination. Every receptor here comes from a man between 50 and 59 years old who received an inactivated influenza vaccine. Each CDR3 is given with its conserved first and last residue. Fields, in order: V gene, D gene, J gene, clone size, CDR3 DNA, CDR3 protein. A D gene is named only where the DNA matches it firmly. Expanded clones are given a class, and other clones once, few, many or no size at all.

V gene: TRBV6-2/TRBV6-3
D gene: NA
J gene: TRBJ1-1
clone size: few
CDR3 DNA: TGTGCCAGCAGCCGGACAGTAGGTGTTGAAGCTTTCTTT
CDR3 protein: CASSRTVGVEAFF

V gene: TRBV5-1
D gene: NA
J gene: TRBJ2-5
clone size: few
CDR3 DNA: TGCGCCAGCAGCTTAGGGGTAGCGGCCAACTGGTACCAAGAGACCCAGTACTTC
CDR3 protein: CASSLGVAANWYQETQYF

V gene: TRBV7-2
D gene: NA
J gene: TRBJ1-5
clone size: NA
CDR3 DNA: TGTGCCAGCAGCGAAATTGCCGGGCCAGGGAATCAGCCCCAGCATTTT
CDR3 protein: CASSEIAGPGNQPQHF

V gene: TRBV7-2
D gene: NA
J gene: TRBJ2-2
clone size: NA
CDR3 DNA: TGTGCCAGCAGCTTAGTCTCTGTGGGGGAGCTGTTTTTT
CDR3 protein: CASSLVSVGELFF

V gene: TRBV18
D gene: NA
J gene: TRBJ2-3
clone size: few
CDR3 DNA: TGTGCCAGCTCACGGGGGAGTTACACAGATACGCAGTATTTT
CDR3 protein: CASSRGSYTDTQYF

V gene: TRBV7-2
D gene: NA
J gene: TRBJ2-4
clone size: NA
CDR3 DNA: TGTGCCAGCAGCTCTCAAAGGGCCCCCGGTGACATTCAGTACTTC
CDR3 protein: CASSSQRAPGDIQYF

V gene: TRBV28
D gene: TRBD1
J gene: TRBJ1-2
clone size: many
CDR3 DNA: TGTGCCAGCAGTCCTGGGACAGGGAGGAGCTATGGCTACACCTTC
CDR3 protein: CASSPGTGRSYGYTF

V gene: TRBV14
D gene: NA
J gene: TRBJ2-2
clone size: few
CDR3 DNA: TGTGCCAGCAGCCAAGTTAGGTCCACCGGGGAGCTGTTTTTT
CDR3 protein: CASSQVRSTGELFF

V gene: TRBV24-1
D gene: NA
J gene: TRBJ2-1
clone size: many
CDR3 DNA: TGTGCCACCAGTGATTTCCAGATCGGTGAGCAGTTCTTC
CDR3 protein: CATSDFQIGEQFF

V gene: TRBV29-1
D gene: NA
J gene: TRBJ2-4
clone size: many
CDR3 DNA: TGCAGCGTTGGTGAGGCCAAAAACATTCAGTACTTC
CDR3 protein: CSVGEAKNIQYF

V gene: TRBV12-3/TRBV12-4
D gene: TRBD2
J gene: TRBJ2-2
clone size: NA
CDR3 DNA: TGTGCCAGCAGGATAGCGGGAGGGCCCGGGGAGCTGTTTTTT
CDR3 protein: CASRIAGGPGELFF

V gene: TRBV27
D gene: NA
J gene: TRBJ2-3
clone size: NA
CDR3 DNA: TGTGCCAGCAGGTTTTTCACTAGCACAGATACGCAGTATTTT
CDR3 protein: CASRFFTSTDTQYF

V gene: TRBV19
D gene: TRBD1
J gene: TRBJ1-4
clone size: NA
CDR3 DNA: TGTGCCAGTAGTGCGCCGGGACAGGGGAATGAAAAACTGTTTTTT
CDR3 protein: CASSAPGQGNEKLFF

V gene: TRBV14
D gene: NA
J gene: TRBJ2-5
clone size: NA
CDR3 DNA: TGTGCCAGCAGCCAAGTTCCGTGGGAGACCCAGTACTTC
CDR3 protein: CASSQVPWETQYF

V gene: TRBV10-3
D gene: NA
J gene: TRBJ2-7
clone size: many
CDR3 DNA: TGTGCCATCATCACAGACACTTCCTACGAGCAGTACTTC
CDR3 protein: CAIITDTSYEQYF

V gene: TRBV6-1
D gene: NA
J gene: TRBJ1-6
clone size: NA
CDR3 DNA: TGTGCCAGCAGTGAACGGGAGAGGCCTTATAATTCACCCCTCCACTTT
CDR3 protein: CASSERERPYNSPLHF

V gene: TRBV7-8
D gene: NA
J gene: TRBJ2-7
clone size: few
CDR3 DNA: TGTGCCATAACGGACGGCGCCTCCTACGAGCAGTACTTC
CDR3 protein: CAITDGASYEQYF

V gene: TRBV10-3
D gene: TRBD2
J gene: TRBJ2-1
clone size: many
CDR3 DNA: TGTGCCATCAGTATTGGACTAGCGGACAATGAGCAGTTCTTC
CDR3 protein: CAISIGLADNEQFF

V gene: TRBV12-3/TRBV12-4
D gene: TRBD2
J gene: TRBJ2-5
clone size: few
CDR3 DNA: TGTGCCAGCAAATCCGGGACTAGCGGGTTCCAAGAGACCCAGTACTTC
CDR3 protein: CASKSGTSGFQETQYF

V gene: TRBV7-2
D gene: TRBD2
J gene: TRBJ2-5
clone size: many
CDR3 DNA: TGTGCCAGCAGCGACGATCTAGCGGGGGGAAAGACCCAGTACTTC
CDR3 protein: CASSDDLAGGKTQYF

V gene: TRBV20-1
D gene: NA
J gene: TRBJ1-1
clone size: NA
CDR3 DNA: TGCAGTGCTAGAGGGTCCGGCAGAGGAACTGAAGCTATCTTT
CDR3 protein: CSARGSGRGTEAIF

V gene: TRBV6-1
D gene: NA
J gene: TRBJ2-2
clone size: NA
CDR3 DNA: TGTGCCAGCAACACACCAACAGCAAACACCGGGGAGCTGTTTTTT
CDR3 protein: CASNTPTANTGELFF